This TCR beta chain was captured in a study of OX40 agonist ivuxolimab in advanced cancers. As for the study in general: Given to patients was ivuxolimab, an agonistic anti-OX40 (CD134) antibody. Each patient was given ivuxolimab into a vein every 2 weeks, at 0.01 to 10 mg/kg. Past anti-PD-1, anti-PD-L1 or anti-CTLA-4 therapy was accepted, and 30% to 50% had received some. General observations from the study: Relative to CD4+ cells, CD8+ T cells on average had more expanded clones.

V lost 1 base and J lost 7, with 5 bases in between. Germline V gene lookup returns CDR1 KGHSH and CDR2 LQKENI. This CDR3 has 12 amino acids. Libraries were prepared by immunoSEQ multiplex PCR; TCRdb keeps only in-frame clonotypes and omits some of them. This table has approximately 35,000 clones, roughly 80% appearing once. A note on this clone: What it binds is unknown.

The sample consisted of CD4+ or CD8+ T cells sorted from blood, taken in a trial of the OX40 agonist ivuxolimab. The sequence was obtained from an adult with an advanced solid tumor such as melanoma, head and neck, liver or kidney cancer. V and J are TRBV18 and TRBJ2-1; D unclear. DNA of the CDR3: TGTGCCAGCTCACCACAGACGAATGAGCAGTTCTTC. Translation: CASSPQTNEQFF.